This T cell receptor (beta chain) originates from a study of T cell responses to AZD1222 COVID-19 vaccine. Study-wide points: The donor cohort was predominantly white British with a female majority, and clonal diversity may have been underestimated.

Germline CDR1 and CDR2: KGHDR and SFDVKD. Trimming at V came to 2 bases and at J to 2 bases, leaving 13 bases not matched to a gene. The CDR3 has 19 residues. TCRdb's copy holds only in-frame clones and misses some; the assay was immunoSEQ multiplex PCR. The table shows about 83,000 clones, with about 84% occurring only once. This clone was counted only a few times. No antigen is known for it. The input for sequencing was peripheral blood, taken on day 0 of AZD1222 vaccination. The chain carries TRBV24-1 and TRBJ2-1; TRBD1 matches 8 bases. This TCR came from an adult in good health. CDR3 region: CATSDSSGQWGQAYNEQFF. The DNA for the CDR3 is TGTGCCACCAGTGATTCATCGGGGCAGTGGGGACAGGCCTACAATGAGCAGTTCTTC.